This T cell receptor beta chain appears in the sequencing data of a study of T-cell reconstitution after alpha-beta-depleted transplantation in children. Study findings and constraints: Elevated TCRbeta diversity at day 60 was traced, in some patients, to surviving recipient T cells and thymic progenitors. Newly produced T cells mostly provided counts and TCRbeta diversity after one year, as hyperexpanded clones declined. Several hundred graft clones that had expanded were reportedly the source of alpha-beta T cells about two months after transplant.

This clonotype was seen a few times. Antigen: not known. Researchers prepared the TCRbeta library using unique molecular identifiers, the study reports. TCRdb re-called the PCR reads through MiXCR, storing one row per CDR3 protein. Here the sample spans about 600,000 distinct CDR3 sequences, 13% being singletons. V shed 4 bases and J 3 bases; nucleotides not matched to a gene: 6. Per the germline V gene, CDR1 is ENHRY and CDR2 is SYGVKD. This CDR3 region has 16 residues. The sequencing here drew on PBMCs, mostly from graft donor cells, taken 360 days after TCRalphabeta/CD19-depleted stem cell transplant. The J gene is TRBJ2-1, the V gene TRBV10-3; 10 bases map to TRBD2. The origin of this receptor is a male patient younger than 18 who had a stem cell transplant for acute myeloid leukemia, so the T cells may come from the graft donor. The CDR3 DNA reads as TGTGCCATCAGTGCCCAGACTAGCGGGTACTACAATGAGCAGTTCTTC. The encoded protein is CAISAQTSGYYNEQFF.